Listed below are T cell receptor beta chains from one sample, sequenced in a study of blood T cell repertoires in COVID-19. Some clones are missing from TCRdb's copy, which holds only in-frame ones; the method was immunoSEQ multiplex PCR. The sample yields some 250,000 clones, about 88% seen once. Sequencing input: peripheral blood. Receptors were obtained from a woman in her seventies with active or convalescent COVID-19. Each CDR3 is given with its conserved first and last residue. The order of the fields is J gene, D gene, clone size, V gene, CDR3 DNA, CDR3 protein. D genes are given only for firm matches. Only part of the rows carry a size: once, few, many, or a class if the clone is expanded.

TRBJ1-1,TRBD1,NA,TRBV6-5,TGTGCCAGCAGTTACGGGACAGGGGCGGGCACTGAAGCTTTCTTT,CASSYGTGAGTEAFF
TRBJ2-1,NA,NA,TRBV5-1,TGCGCCAGCAGCTTGGGAGCGTTATTGGATGAGCAGTTCTTC,CASSLGALLDEQFF
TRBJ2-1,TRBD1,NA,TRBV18,TGTGCCAGCTCACTCAAGGACAGGGGTGAGCAGTTCTTC,CASSLKDRGEQFF
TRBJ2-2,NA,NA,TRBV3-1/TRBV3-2,TGTGCCAGCCTCCCCAGGAACACCGGGGAGCTGTTTTTT,CASLPRNTGELFF
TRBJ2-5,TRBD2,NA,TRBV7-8,TGTGCCAGCAGTGGACTAGCGGGGGCCTCGTACCAAGAGACCCAGTACTTC,CASSGLAGASYQETQYF
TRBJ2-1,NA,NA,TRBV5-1,TGCGCCAGCAGTCGAGTGGAGCCCAGCTCCTACAATGAGCAGTTCTTC,CASSRVEPSSYNEQFF
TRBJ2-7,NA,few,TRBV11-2,TGTGCCAGCAGCTCCGAGTCCAGGGGACCGATTTACGAGCAGTACTTC,CASSSESRGPIYEQYF
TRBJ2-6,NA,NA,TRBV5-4,TGTGCCAGCAGCTTAACTTTCCCCTCTGGGGCCAACGTCCTGACTTTC,CASSLTFPSGANVLTF
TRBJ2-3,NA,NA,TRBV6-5,TGTGCCAGCAGACGACAGGCGCTACCCACAGATACGCAGTATTTT,CASRRQALPTDTQYF
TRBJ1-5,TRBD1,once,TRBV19,TGTGCCAGTACCCTTTCGGGGACAGGGTGGGGGAAGCCCCAGCATTTT,CASTLSGTGWGKPQHF
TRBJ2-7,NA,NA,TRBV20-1,TGCAGTGCTAGTTTATACGAGCAGTACTTC,CSASLYEQYF
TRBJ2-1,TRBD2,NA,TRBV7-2,TGTGCCAGCAGCCCTACTAGCGGGGTGGTGGCTGAGCAGTTCTTC,CASSPTSGVVAEQFF
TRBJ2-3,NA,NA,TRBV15,TGTGCCACCAGCAGAGACCCGAACAGTCAGCAGTATTTT,CATSRDPNSQQYF
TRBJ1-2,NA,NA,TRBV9,TGTGCCAGCAGCGTAGGCGGGCCCTATGGCTACACCTTC,CASSVGGPYGYTF
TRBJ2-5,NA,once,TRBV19,TGTGCCAGTAGAGGAGGGTTGACCCAGTACTTC,CASRGGLTQYF
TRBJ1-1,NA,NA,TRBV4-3,TGCGCCAGCAGCCGCCTCCTAGGAAACACTGAAGCTTTCTTT,CASSRLLGNTEAFF
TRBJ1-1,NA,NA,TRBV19,TGTGCCAGTAGTATTAATTCGGCTGAAGCTTTCTTT,CASSINSAEAFF
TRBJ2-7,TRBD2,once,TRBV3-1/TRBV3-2,TGTGCCAGCAGCCACGCGAGACTAGCGTCGGGCTACGAGCAGTACTTC,CASSHARLASGYEQYF
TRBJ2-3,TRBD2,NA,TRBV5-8,TGTGCCAGCAGCGCCTTGCGGGGGTCCCTCACAGATACGCAGTATTTT,CASSALRGSLTDTQYF
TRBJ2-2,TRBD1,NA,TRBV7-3,TGTGCCAGCAGCTTACTGACAGGGGGCACCGGGGAGCTGTTTTTT,CASSLLTGGTGELFF
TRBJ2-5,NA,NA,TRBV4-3,TGCGCCAGCAGCCAAGATCGCGTGGTAGGCGGAGAGACCCAGTACTTC,CASSQDRVVGGETQYF
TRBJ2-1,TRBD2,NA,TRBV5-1,TGCGCCAGCAGTTTAAGCGGGGGGACCTGGGGCGGGTACAATGAGCAGTTCTTC,CASSLSGGTWGGYNEQFF
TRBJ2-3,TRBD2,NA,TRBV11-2,TGTGCCAGCAGCTCAAGCGGGGTTTCCACAGATACGCAGTATTTT,CASSSSGVSTDTQYF
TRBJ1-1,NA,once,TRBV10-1,TGCGCCAGCTCGGAGTCAATGAACACTGAAGCTTTCTTT,CASSESMNTEAFF
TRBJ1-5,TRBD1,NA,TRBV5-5,TGTGCCAGCAGCGTACAGGGGGCGGATCAGCCCCAGCATTTT,CASSVQGADQPQHF
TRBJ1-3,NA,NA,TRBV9,TGTGCCAGCAGCGTAACTCAGGCAGGAAACACCATATATTTT,CASSVTQAGNTIYF
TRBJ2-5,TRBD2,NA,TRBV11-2,TGTGCCAGCAGCATTATCACTAGCGGGGGCTGGGAGACCCAGTACTTC,CASSIITSGGWETQYF
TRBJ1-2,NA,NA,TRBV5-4,TGTGCCAGCAGCTTGGCCAGGACAGCTAACTATGGCTACACCTTC,CASSLARTANYGYTF
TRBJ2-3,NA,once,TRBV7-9,TGTGCCAGCAGCTTACCGTTTAGGGCAGGGCTTTTAGCAGATACGCAGTATTTT,CASSLPFRAGLLADTQYF
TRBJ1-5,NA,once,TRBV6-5,TGTGCCAGCAGTTACTCGGGCCATAAGGAGCCCCAGCATTTT,CASSYSGHKEPQHF
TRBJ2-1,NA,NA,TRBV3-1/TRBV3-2,TGTGCCAGCAGCCTTCTAACGAATGAGCAGTTCTTC,CASSLLTNEQFF
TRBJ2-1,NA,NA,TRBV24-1,TGTGCCACCAGTGATGAGGGCAGCCTGGTGACCGGTGAGCAGTTCTTC,CATSDEGSLVTGEQFF
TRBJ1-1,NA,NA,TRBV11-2,TGTGCCAGCAACCGACAGACCCGATTGAACACTGAAGCTTTCTTT,CASNRQTRLNTEAFF
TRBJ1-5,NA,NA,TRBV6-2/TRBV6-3,TGTGCCAGCAGTTACGGCAGGGACTACCAGCCCCAGCATTTT,CASSYGRDYQPQHF
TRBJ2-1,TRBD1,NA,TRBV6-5,TGTGCCAGCAGTCCCGGGACAGGGATGGTCTATGATCGGTTCTTC,CASSPGTGMVYDRFF
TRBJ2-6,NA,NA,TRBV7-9,TGTGCCAGCAGCCCCCCGGGGGGGGCCAACGTCCTGACTTTC,CASSPPGGANVLTF
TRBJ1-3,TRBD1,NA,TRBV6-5,TGTGCCAGCAGTTCGAAGACAGGGATCTCTGGAAACACCATATATTTT,CASSSKTGISGNTIYF
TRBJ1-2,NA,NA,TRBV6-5,TGTGCCAGCAGTTACTCCAGCGGGCAGCACGCCTATGGCTACACCTTC,CASSYSSGQHAYGYTF
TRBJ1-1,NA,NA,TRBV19,TGTGCCAGTAGCGCTCAGGGAAGGACTGAAGCTTTCTTT,CASSAQGRTEAFF
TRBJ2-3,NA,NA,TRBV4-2,TGTGCCAGCAGCCAAGCAGGGGAGGGCTTTGGTACGCAGTATTTT,CASSQAGEGFGTQYF
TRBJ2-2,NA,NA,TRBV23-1,TGCGCCAGCAGTCAATCGAAGAGGCGGAAAGCTCTACACCGGAACACCGGGGAGCTGTTTTTT,CASSQSKRRKALHRNTGELFF
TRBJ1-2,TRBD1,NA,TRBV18,TGTGCCAGCTCACCAGGGACAGGGTATAACTATGGCTACACCTTC,CASSPGTGYNYGYTF
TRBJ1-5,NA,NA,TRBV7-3,TGTGCCAGCAGCTTAGGGGGAGGAGAGCCCCAGCATTTT,CASSLGGGEPQHF
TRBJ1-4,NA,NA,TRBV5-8,TGTGCCAGCAGCCCGAAAGGAGAGACAACTAATGAAAAACTGTTTTTT,CASSPKGETTNEKLFF
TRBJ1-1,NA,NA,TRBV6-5,TGTGCCAGCAGTTGGACAGTGAACACTGAAGCTTTCTTT,CASSWTVNTEAFF